The present T cell receptor (beta chain) was sequenced within a study of OX40 agonist ivuxolimab in advanced cancers. Study-level background: Every patient in dose escalation had hepatocellular carcinoma, melanoma, renal cell or head and neck cancer. A partial response was reached by three patients: one with hepatocellular carcinoma and two with cutaneous melanoma. Study-wide results and limits: CD8+ T cells (on average) carried more expanded clones than CD4+ T cells.

By share of the sample, this clone is medium-sized. Its antigen is as yet unknown. Generated by immunoSEQ multiplex PCR, the TCRdb table keeps only in-frame clones and is missing some. The table lists under 85,000 clones, over 75% of them singletons. The clonotype was recovered from an adult with an advanced solid tumor such as melanoma, head and neck, liver or kidney cancer. Specimen: CD4+ or CD8+ T cells sorted from blood, collected in a trial of the OX40 agonist ivuxolimab.

This CDR3 reads CASSLHTGSNYGYTF. The CDR3, as DNA: TGTGCCAGCAGCTTACACACAGGGTCCAACTATGGCTACACCTTC. J is TRBJ1-2 and V is TRBV7-9, with TRBD1 as a possible D gene (6 bases). The V end was cut by 2 bases, the J end by 2 bases, with 12 bases between. Germline CDR1 is SEHNR and CDR2 is FQNEAQ (reference sequence). CDR3 length: 15 amino acids. Full variable domain (outside the CDR3, taken from reference TRBV7-9 and TRBJ1-2): DTGVSQNPRHKITKRGQNVTFRCDPISEHNRLYWYRQTLGQGPEFLTYFQNEAQLEKSRLLSDRFSAERPKGSFSTLEIQRTEQGDSAMYLCASSLHTGSNYGYTFGSGTRLTVV.